The 17 T cell receptor beta chains in this list originate from one sample, sequenced in a study of beta chain features in type 1 diabetes. Expressed TCRB transcripts got sequenced, as all isolated RNA was reverse transcribed. Method: immunoSEQ multiplex PCR; TCRdb's copy keeps in-frame clones and lacks some. Of under 400,000 clones in the sample, around 20% were seen once. The source material was naive CD4+ T cells from blood. The receptors were gathered from a woman aged 18-35 years in good health.

The chain employs TRBV5-4 and TRBJ2-5; unclear D gene. V lost 4 bases and J 1 base, leaving 11 bases between the germline ends. CDR1 and CDR2 from the germline V gene are SGHNT and YYREEE (reference sequence). There are 14 residues in the CDR3. For the CDR3, the DNA is TGTGCCAGCAGCCTGAATCCGAGCCAAGAGACCCAGTACTTC. It specifies CASSLNPSQETQYF.

This clone was observed a few times. The chain is built from TRBV5-1 and TRBJ2-7; no firm D call. This CDR3 is 14 amino acids long. CDR1 SGHRS and CDR2 YFSETQ come from the germline V gene. V lost 1 base, J lost 0 bases, and 8 bases lay in between. The CDR3 reads CASSLFASSYEQYF. The CDR3 region has the DNA TGCGCCAGCAGCTTGTTCGCGAGCTCCTACGAGCAGTACTTC. The complete variable domain, with remaining parts taken from reference TRBV5-1 and TRBJ2-7, reads KAGVTQTPRYLIKTRGQQVTLSCSPISGHRSVSWYQQTPGQGLQFLFEYFSETQRNKGNFPGRFSGRQFSNSRSEMNVSTLELGDSALYLCASSLFASSYEQYFGPGTRLTVT.

This clone was observed a few times. The chain recombines TRBV4-1 with TRBJ1-2, with TRBD1 as a possible D gene (6 bases). V lost 3 bases to trimming and J lost 8 bases, with 13 bases between them. The CDR3 consists of 13 residues. CDR1 MGHRA and CDR2 YSYEKL come from the germline V gene. CDR3 loop: CASSHTGIFGYTF. The CDR3, as DNA: TGCGCCAGCAGCCATACAGGGATATTCGGCTACACCTTC.

This clone turned up a few times. This chain uses TRBV5-1 with TRBJ1-5; D uncertain. The germline V and J ends were trimmed by 1 base and 5 bases, with 4 bases remaining between them. Per germline, CDR1 SGHRS and CDR2 YFSETQ. The CDR3 is made up of 12 amino acids. Here the CDR3 reads CASSLPDQPQHF. Here the CDR3 DNA reads TGCGCCAGCAGCTTGCCCGATCAGCCCCAGCATTTT.

This rearrangement joins TRBV18 to TRBJ1-2; 9 bases align to TRBD1. CDR1 KGHSH and CDR2 LQKENI come from the germline V gene. CDR3 length: 15 amino acids. V dropped 3 bases and J dropped 6; count of bases not matched to a gene: 8. CDR3 protein: CASSPFPDRGDGYTF. In DNA, the CDR3 is TGTGCCAGCTCACCCTTTCCGGACAGGGGTGATGGCTACACCTTC. Using reference TRBV18 and TRBJ1-2 for the parts outside the CDR3, the full variable domain is NAGVMQNPRHLVRRRGQEARLRCSPMKGHSHVYWYRQLPEEGLKFMVYLQKENIIDESGMPKERFSAEFPKEGPSILRIQQVVRGDSAAYFCASSPFPDRGDGYTFGSGTRLTVV.

The CDR3 region is CATNDRHSGANVLTF. The CDR3 DNA is TGTGCCACCAACGACAGACACTCTGGGGCCAACGTCCTGACTTTC. The V call is TRBV15, the J call TRBJ2-6, with D possibly being TRBD1 (5 bases). V lost 7 bases to trimming and J lost 0 bases, with 10 bases between them. Germline loops: CDR1 LNHNV, CDR2 YYDKDF (reference sequence). The CDR3 spans 15 residues. Full variable domain (missing parts from reference TRBV15 and TRBJ2-6): DAMVIQNPRYQVTQFGKPVTLSCSQTLNHNVMYWYQQKSSQAPKLLFHYYDKDFNNEADTPDNFQSRRPNTSFCFLDIRSPGLGDTAMYLCATNDRHSGANVLTFGAGSRLTVL.

This clone was counted between two and nine times. The V call is TRBV5-6, the J call TRBJ2-7, with D unclear. V lost 0 bases to trimming and J lost 4 bases, with 2 bases between them. The CDR3 runs to 11 residues. CDR1 is SGHDT and CDR2 is YYEEEE in the germline V gene. The chain's CDR3 is CASSLAYEQYF. CDR3 nucleotides: TGTGCCAGCAGCTTGGCGTACGAGCAGTACTTC.

This clone has only a few counts. V is TRBV21-1 and J is TRBJ2-3; the DNA was not compared with TRBD2, the D call given in the table. TRBV21-1 is a documented pseudogene. CDR3 length: 18 amino acids. The DNA for the CDR3 is TGTGCCAGCAGCAAAGCGCTTTGGCGGGCCTGTAGCACAGATACGCAGTATTTT. It yields the protein CASSKALWRACSTDTQYF.

The chain is built from TRBV2 and TRBJ2-7, with 12 positions matching TRBD1. V shed 11 bases, J shed 5 bases, and the junction held 4 bases outside the gene matches. The V gene's germline CDR1 is SNHLY and CDR2 FYNNEI. This CDR3 spans 12 amino acids. CDR3 in DNA: TGTGCCGGCCGGGACAGGGGGCACGAGCAGTACTTC. Protein: CAGRDRGHEQYF.

This clone was detected a few times. The chain uses TRBV9 and TRBJ1-4, with D unresolved. CDR1 and CDR2 from the germline V gene are SGDLS and YYNGEE. CDR3 length: 14 amino acids. Trimming cost V 0 bases and J 8 bases, with 11 bases left between them. The CDR3: CASSVGPSREKLFF. The CDR3 DNA is TGTGCCAGCAGCGTAGGGCCCTCGAGGGAAAAACTGTTTTTT.

This clone was detected a few times. The chain carries TRBV30 and TRBJ1-1; 9 nucleotides align to TRBD1. The V segment lost 4 bases and the J segment 4 bases; nucleotides outside the gene matches: 4. CDR3 size: 13 residues. Germline-derived CDR1 and CDR2 are GTSNPN and SVGIG (reference sequence). The CDR3 region has the DNA TGTGCCTGGAAAAGGGACAGGGCCACTGAAGCTTTCTTT. Residues: CAWKRDRATEAFF.

This clone occurred a few times. This chain connects TRBV30 to TRBJ2-2; 8 bases fit TRBD1. The germline V gene has CDR1 GTSNPN and CDR2 SVGIG (reference sequence). V shed 4 bases, J shed 0 bases, and the junction held 7 bases outside the gene matches. This CDR3 has 16 amino acids. DNA of the CDR3: TGTGCCTGGACTGATGGACAGGGCGCGAACACCGGGGAGCTGTTTTTT. Translation gives CAWTDGQGANTGELFF. Filled out from reference TRBV30 and TRBJ2-2, the complete variable domain reads SQTIHQWPATLVQPVGSPLSLECTVEGTSNPNLYWYRQAAGRGLQLLFYSVGIGQISSEVPQNLSASRPQDRQFILSSKKLLLSDSGFYLCAWTDGQGANTGELFFGEGSRLTVL.

The chain links TRBV18 to TRBJ2-3, with TRBD1 as a possible D gene (5 bases). V was cut by 4 bases and J by 0 bases, with 8 bases left in between. The CDR3 extends over 14 amino acids. The germline gives CDR1 KGHSH, CDR2 LQKENI. The CDR3 here is CASSRQFSTDTQYF. CDR3 DNA sequence: TGTGCCAGCTCACGACAGTTTAGCACAGATACGCAGTATTTT.

The chain links TRBV5-1 to TRBJ2-1; 7 bases line up with TRBD1. CDR1 is SGHRS, CDR2 YFSETQ, per germline. V shed 1 base, J shed 8 bases, and the junction held 15 bases outside the gene matches. CDR3 length: 17 amino acids. The CDR3 coding sequence is TGCGCCAGCAGCTTGTCCCGGGACAGCCGCCCAGGCGATGAGCAGTTCTTC. Translating it yields CASSLSRDSRPGDEQFF.

This sequence joins TRBV5-1 and TRBJ2-1, with a weak D call TRBD2 (6 bases). From germline, CDR1 is SGHRS and CDR2 YFSETQ. V shed 4 bases and J shed 2 bases, with 10 bases lying between them. This CDR3 comprises 14 residues. Here the CDR3 reads CASSQGTAYNEQFF. The CDR3 DNA follows: TGCGCCAGCAGCCAAGGGACTGCCTACAATGAGCAGTTCTTC.

V is TRBV5-1 and J is TRBJ1-2; the D gene is possibly TRBD1 (5 bases). The CDR3 has 14 residues. Germline lookup yields CDR1 SGHRS and CDR2 YFSETQ. The V end was cut by 5 bases, the J end by 2 bases, with 13 bases between. The CDR3 nucleotides are TGCGCCAGCAGGCGGCAGGGCCTCAACTATGGCTACACCTTC. Its protein is CASRRQGLNYGYTF.

The CDR3 bases are TGTGCCAGCAGCTTAGAGGTCCTAGCGGGGAGCAATGAGCAGTTCTTC. It specifies CASSLEVLAGSNEQFF. V is TRBV7-6 and J is TRBJ2-1, with 9 positions matching TRBD2. CDR1 and CDR2 from the germline V gene are SGHVS and FNYEAQ. The CDR3 is 16 residues long. The trim removed 1 base at V and 6 bases at J, leaving 7 bases unmatched.